The entry below describes one TCR beta chain. The data derive from a study of cytomegalovirus exposure and HLA in healthy donors. Primers included in the PCR were 60 Vbeta and 13 Jbeta primers. Assay used: immunoSEQ multiplex PCR; TCRdb lists only in-frame clones, some missing. The table shows 150,000 to 200,000 clones, with about 80% occurring only once. The sequence came from a man aged 18 to 30 in good health and CMV-seropositive. Sequencing was done on a sample of PBMCs.

DNA for the CDR3: TGCGCCAGCAGCCACTGGGGAGGAGGGGATAGCACAGATACGCAGTATTTT. It specifies CASSHWGGGDSTDTQYF. The chain joins TRBV5-1 to TRBJ2-3; possible D gene TRBD2, 6 bases. Germline CDR1 SGHRS, CDR2 YFSETQ. CDR3 length equals 17 residues. The germline V and J ends were trimmed by 4 bases and 0 bases, with 18 bases remaining between them.